The TCR beta chain described here comes from a study of T cell clones after liver transplantation. General study findings and limits: Small, mixed patient groups and varying post-transplant times limit these conclusions.

On this clone: Its specificity is unknown.

Only in-frame clones appear in the TCRdb table, and some are missing; sequencing was by immunoSEQ multiplex PCR. Of around 78,000 clones in the sample, 83% were seen once. The germline CDR1 and CDR2 sequences are SEHNR and FQNEAQ (reference sequence). The CDR3 has 17 residues. The germline V and J ends were trimmed by 1 base and 0 bases, with 12 bases remaining between them. Sequencing used CD4+ T cells from blood, obtained at the 22-month timepoint. This receptor was obtained from a human patient who received a liver transplant. The T cells may partly be graft donor cells. The J gene is TRBJ2-2, the V gene TRBV7-9; maybe TRBD2 (6 bases). The CDR3, as DNA: TGTGCCAGCAGCTTAGGCGGTGGGAGGTCGAACACCGGGGAGCTGTTTTTT. Translated, it gives CASSLGGGRSNTGELFF.